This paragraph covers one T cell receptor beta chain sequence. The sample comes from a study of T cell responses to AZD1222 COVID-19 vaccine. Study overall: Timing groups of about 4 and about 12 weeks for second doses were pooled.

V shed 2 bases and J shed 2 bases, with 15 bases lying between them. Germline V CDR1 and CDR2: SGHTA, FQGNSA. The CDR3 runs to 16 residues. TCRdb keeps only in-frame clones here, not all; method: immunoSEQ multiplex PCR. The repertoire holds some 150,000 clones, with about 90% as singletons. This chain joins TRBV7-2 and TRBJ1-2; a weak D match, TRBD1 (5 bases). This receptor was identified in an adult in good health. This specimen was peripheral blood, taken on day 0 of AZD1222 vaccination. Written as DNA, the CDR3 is TGTGCCAGCAGCTTATTTGGGAGGGGCAACAACTATGGCTACACCTTC. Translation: CASSLFGRGNNYGYTF.